This T cell receptor beta chain was found in a study of vaccination and CD4 T cells after COVID-19 (dated by TCRdb to about 2022). For context, the study as a whole: Every convalescent patient had a positive nasal swab PCR test for SARS-CoV-2, with mild disease in several patients and severe disease in one. The cultures were stimulated with overlapping spike peptide pools from SARS-CoV-2 and from the common cold coronaviruses HCoV-NL63, HCoV-OC43 and HCoV-229E. Control cultures received a CEFX viral epitope pool as the positive control, an HIV-1 Nef peptide pool as the negative control, or no peptide. Post-COVID blood samples were collected from convalescent patients a median of about 92 days after diagnosis, with a range of roughly 30 to 161 days. Post-vaccine blood samples were taken a median of about 70 days after the second vaccine dose, with a range of roughly 14 to 250 days. Participants got two doses of the Pfizer-BioNTech BNT162b2 vaccine (n=8) or two doses of the Moderna mRNA-1273 vaccine (n=2). In the convalescent cohort there were six males and four females, among whom were two Hispanic individuals, seven Caucasians, two Asians and one multiracial person. In nine to eleven COVID-19 convalescent patients and 4 infection-naive healthy vaccine recipients, researchers compared the spike-specific CD4+ TCR repertoire from before mRNA vaccination with the repertoire from after. Broader findings and caveats from the paper: Of the vaccine-specific clones in convalescent patients, 304 of 307, or nearly all, reacted only to SARS-CoV-2 spike and did not cross-react with common cold coronaviruses. An increase in the median number of SARS-CoV-2-reactive clonotypes from around 20 after infection to 38 after vaccination was observed, but the change was not found to be significant. In convalescent patients, a median around 90% of post-vaccine SARS-CoV-2-reactive clones were detected only after vaccination, and vaccine-specific priming was suggested by this finding. Relatively few convalescent patients were included in the study, and early timepoints after natural infection were not analyzed.

Sequences DFQATT (CDR1) and SNEGSKA (CDR2) are obtained from the germline V gene (reference sequence). The CDR3 runs 14 residues from the cysteine to the phenylalanine. Only CDR3 DNA is held: 42 bases, read in frame from base 1. A distance of 13 bases separates the germline ends of V and J, which lose 0 bases and 10 bases respectively. Reading the label with the study, this specimen's treatment or condition is: approximately 11-day PBMC culture with coronavirus spike peptide pools or control peptides (ViraFEST assay). The ViraFEST assay was used in the study, in which antigen-specific T cells were expanded with peptide pools and expanded clonotypes were subsequently identified by TCR sequencing. Positive SARS-CoV-2 PCR tests in the convalescent patients dated from March to December 2020, before Alpha, Beta and Delta variants emerged in the United States. Each well held two million PBMCs cultured with approximately 10 ug/ml peptide pools in IMDM containing roughly 5% human AB serum and roughly 9 IU/ml IL-2. On days 3 and 7, half of the culture medium was replaced with fresh IL-2-containing medium. After about 10 days of culture, CD4+ T cells were isolated by negative selection using the EasySep CD4+ T cell isolation kit. Ficoll-Paque Plus gradient centrifugation was used to isolate PBMCs from whole blood, and the isolated PBMCs were then either used fresh or cryopreserved at -140C. Triplicate wells were generally used for each culture condition.

The library relied on PCR. TCR sequencing of DNA from cultured CD4+ T cells used the Oncomine TCR Beta short-read assay at the Johns Hopkins FTIC core. Genomic DNA was extracted from the cultured CD4+ T cells with the QIAamp micro DNA kit. Oncomine TCR Beta libraries made from cultured CD4+ T cells were pooled using unique dual indexes and sequenced on an Illumina iSeq 100. The authors processed their data as follows. Non-productive sequences were filtered out, and CDR3s that did not start with C, did not end with F or W, or were shorter than 7 amino acids were discarded. Antigen-specific clonotypes were identified using the MANAFEST web application through comparison of peptide-stimulated wells with reference and other culture wells. For a clone to be called positive, the clone needed an FDR below 0.05, an odds ratio above 5, and a productive frequency above 0.1% in at least two of three replicate wells. A clonotype was classed as cross-reactive if the clonotype showed significant expansion both in SARS-CoV-2 spike wells and in at least one common cold coronavirus spike condition. Levenshtein distances (stringdist) and unrooted phylogenetic trees (ape) in R version 3.6.1 were used to assess CDR3 homology. The public reads were quality trimmed at Q25 with fastp and then assembled into clones with MiXCR by TCRdb, keeping productive beta chains. Each entry is one CDR3 protein sequence, shown with its most common DNA and genes. The V and J calls were determined by TCRdb, not by the authors. The table for this sample lists several thousand distinct CDR3 sequences; 22% of them were counted only once. The top ten clonotypes cover 27% of the sample.

This clonotype is labeled medium-sized (0.01 to 0.1%). Its specific antigen is unknown. No qualities accompany the bases; no much larger clone lies one base away. This receptor chain uses TRBV20-1 and TRBJ1-6; there is no confident call for the D gene. Sequenced here: CD4+ T cells from blood, cultured in vitro, sampled after SARS-CoV-2 vaccination. This TCR was sampled from a human donor who had recovered from COVID-19. This receptor carries the CDR3 CSARDPPSRSPLHF. The nucleotide sequence is given as TGCAGTGCTAGAGATCCCCCTTCAAGGTCACCCCTCCACTTT.